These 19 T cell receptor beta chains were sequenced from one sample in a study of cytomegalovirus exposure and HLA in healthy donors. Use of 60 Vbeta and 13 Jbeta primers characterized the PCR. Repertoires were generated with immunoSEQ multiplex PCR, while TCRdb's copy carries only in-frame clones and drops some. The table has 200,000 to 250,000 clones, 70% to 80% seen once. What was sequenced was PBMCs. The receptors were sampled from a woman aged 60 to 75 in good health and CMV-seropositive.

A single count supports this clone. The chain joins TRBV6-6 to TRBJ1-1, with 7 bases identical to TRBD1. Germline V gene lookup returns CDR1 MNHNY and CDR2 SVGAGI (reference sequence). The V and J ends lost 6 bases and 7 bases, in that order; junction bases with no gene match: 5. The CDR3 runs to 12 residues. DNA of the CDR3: TGTGCCAGCAGCCCACAGGGGTATGAAGCTTTCTTT. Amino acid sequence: CASSPQGYEAFF.

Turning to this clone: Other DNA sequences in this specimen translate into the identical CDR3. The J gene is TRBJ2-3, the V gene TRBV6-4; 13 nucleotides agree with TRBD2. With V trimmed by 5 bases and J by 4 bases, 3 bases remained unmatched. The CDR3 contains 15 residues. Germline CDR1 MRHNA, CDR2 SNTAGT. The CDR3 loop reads CASSSGLAGADTQYF. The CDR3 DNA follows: TGTGCCAGCAGTTCCGGACTAGCGGGAGCAGATACGCAGTATTTT.

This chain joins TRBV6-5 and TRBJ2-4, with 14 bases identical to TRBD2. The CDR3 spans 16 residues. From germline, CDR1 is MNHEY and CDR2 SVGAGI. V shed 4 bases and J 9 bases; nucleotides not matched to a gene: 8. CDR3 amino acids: CASSSEGLAGGVIQYF. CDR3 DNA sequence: TGTGCCAGCAGTTCGGAAGGACTAGCGGGAGGCGTCATTCAGTACTTC.

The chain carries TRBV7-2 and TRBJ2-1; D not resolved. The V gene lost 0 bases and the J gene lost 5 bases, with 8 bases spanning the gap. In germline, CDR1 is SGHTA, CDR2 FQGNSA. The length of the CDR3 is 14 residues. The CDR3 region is CASSLALSDNEQFF. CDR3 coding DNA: TGTGCCAGCAGCTTAGCGCTGTCAGACAATGAGCAGTTCTTC.

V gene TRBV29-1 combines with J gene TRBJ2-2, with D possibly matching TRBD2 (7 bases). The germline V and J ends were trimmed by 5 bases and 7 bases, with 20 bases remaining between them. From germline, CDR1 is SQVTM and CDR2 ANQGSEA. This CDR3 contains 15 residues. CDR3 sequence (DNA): TGCAGCGTTCGAAACAGGGAAACGGGAGGCGGGGAGCTGTTTTTT. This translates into CSVRNRETGGGELFF.

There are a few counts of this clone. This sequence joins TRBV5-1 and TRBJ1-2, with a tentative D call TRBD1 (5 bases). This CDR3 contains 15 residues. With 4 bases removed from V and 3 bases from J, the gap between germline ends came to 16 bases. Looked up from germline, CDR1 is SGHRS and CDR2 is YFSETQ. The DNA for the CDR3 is TGCGCCAGCAGCCAGGGACTCCGGTGGGACTATGGCTACACCTTC. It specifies CASSQGLRWDYGYTF.

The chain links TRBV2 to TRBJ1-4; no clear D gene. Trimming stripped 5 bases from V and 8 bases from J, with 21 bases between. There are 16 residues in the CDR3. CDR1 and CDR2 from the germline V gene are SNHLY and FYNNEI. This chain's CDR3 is CASSHDIEPTGEKLFF. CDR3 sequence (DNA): TGTGCCAGCAGTCATGACATCGAACCGACGGGGGAAAAACTGTTTTTT.

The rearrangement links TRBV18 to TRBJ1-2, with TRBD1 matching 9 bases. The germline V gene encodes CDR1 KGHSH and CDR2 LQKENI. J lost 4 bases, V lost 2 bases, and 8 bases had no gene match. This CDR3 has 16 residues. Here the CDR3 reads CASSPGQGRTSYGYTF. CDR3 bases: TGTGCCAGCTCACCAGGACAGGGGCGTACGAGCTATGGCTACACCTTC.

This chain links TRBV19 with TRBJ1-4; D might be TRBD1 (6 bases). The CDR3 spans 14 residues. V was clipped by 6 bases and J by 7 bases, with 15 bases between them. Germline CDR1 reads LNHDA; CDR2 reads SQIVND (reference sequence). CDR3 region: CASRNRELSEKLFF. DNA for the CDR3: TGTGCCAGTAGAAACAGGGAGTTAAGTGAAAAACTGTTTTTT.

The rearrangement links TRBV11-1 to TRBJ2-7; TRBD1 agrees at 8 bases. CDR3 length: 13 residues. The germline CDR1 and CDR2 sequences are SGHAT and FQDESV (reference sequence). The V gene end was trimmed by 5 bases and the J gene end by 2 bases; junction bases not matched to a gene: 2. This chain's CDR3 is CASSPRGPYEQYF. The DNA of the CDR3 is TGTGCCAGCAGCCCCAGGGGGCCCTACGAGCAGTACTTC.

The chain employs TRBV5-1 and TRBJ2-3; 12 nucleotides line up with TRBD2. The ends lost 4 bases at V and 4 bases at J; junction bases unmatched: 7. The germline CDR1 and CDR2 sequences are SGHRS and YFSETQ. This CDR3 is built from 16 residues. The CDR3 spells CASSLIRLAGADTQYF. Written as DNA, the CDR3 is TGCGCCAGCAGCCTCATTCGACTAGCGGGAGCAGATACGCAGTATTTT.

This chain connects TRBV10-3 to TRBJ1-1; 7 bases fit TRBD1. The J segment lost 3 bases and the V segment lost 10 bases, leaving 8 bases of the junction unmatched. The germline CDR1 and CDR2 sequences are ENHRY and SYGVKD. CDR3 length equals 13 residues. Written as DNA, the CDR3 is TGTGCCAGTGGGACAGAGTACTACACTGAAGCTTTCTTT. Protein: CASGTEYYTEAFF.

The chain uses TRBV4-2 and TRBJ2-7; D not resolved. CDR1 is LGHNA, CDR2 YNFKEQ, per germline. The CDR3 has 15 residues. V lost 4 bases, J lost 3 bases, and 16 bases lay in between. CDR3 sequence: CASSLFFSQDYEQYF. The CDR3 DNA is TGTGCCAGCAGCCTCTTTTTCTCGCAGGACTACGAGCAGTACTTC.

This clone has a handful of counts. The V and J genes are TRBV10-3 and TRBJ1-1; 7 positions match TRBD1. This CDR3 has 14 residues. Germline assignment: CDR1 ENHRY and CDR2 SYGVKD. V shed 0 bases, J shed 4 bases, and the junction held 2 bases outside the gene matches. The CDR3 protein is CAISESYRGTEAFF. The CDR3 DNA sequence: TGTGCCATCAGTGAGTCATACAGGGGCACTGAAGCTTTCTTT.

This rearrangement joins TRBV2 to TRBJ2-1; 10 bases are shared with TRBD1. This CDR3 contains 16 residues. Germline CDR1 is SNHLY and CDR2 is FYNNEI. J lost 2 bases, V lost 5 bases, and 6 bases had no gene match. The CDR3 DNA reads TGTGCCAGCAGTTACGGACAGGGGGTCCCCTACAATGAGCAGTTCTTC. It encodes CASSYGQGVPYNEQFF.

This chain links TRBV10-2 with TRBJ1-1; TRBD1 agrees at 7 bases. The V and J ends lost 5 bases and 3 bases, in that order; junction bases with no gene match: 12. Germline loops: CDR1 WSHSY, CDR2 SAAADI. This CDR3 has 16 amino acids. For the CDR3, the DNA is TGCGCCAGCAGTCGTCCGGCGAGGGGGCTTGACACTGAAGCTTTCTTT. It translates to CASSRPARGLDTEAFF.

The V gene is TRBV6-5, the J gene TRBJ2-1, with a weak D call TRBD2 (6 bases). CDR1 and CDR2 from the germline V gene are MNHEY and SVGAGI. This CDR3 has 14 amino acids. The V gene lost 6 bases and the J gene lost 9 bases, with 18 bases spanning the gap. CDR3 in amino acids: CASSPTVGRSEQFF. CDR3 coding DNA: TGTGCCAGCAGCCCCACCGTTGGGAGGAGTGAGCAGTTCTTC.

CDR3 amino acids: CASSENRQLGVSYEQYF. The CDR3 nucleotides read TGTGCCAGCAGTGAAAACCGACAGCTTGGGGTTTCCTACGAGCAGTACTTC. The V call is TRBV6-1, the J call TRBJ2-7, with a possible D match to TRBD1 (5 bases). The ends were cut back, 2 bases at V and 1 base at J, with 18 bases in the middle. This CDR3 is built from 17 residues. Germline V gene data show CDR1 as MNHNS and CDR2 as SASEGT.

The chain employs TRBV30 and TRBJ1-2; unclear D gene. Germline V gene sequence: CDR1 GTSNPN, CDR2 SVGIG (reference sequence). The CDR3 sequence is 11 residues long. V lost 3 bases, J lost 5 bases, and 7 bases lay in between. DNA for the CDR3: TGTGCCTGGAGCACAGCTTATGGCTACACCTTC. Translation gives CAWSTAYGYTF.